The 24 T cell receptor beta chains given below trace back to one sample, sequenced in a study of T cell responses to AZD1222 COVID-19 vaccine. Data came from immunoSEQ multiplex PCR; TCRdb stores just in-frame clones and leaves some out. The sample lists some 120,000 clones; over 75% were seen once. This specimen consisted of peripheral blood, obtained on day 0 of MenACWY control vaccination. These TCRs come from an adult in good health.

CDR3 DNA: TGTGCCAGCAGTGAAGCGGACTGGCAGCCCCAGCATTTT. Translating gives CASSEADWQPQHF. J is TRBJ1-5 and V is TRBV2, with D uncertain. V lost 0 bases to trimming and J lost 7 bases, with 7 bases between them. CDR3 size: 13 residues. The germline CDR1 and CDR2 sequences are SNHLY and FYNNEI.

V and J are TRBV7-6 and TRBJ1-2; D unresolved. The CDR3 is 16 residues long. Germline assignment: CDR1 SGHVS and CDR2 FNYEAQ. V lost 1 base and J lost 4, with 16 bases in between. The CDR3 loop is CASSLGPPGSTYGYTF. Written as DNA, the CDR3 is TGTGCCAGCAGCTTAGGCCCCCCGGGCTCAACCTATGGCTACACCTTC.

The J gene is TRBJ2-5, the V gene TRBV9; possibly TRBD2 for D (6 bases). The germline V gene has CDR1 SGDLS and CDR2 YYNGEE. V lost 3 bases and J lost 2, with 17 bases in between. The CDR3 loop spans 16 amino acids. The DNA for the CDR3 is TGTGCCAGCAGCGAGGGCCCTAGGGACTCTCAAGAGACCCAGTACTTC. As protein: CASSEGPRDSQETQYF.

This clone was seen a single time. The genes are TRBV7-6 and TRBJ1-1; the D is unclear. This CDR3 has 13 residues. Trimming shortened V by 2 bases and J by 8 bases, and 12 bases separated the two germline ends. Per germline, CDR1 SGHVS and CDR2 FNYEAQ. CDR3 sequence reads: CASSLNEADEAFF. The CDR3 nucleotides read TGTGCCAGCAGCTTAAACGAGGCAGACGAAGCTTTCTTT. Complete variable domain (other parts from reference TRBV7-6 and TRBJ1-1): GAGVSQSPRYKVTKRGQDVALRCDPISGHVSLYWYRQALGQGPEFLTYFNYEAQQDKSGLPNDRFSAERPEGSISTLTIQRTEQRDSAMYRCASSLNEADEAFFGQGTRLTVV.

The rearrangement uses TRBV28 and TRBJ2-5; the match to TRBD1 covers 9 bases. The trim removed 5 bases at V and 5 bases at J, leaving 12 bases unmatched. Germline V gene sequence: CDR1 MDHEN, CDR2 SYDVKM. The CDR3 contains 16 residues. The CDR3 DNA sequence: TGTGCCAGCAGTCCAAACCCGGGACAGGGTAAGGAGACCCAGTACTTC. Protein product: CASSPNPGQGKETQYF.

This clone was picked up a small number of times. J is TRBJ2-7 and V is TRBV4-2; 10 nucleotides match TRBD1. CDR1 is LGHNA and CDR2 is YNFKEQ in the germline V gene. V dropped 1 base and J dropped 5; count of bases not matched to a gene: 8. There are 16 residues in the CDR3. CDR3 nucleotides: TGTGCCAGCAGCCAAGGGGTAGGACAGGGGGTCCACGAGCAGTACTTC. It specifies CASSQGVGQGVHEQYF.

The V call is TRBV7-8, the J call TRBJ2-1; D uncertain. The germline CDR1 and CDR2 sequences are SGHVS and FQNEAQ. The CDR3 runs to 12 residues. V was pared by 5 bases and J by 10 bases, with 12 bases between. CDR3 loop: CASSPSVREQFF. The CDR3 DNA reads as TGTGCCAGCAGCCCCAGTGTCCGGGAGCAGTTCTTC.

For the CDR3, the DNA is TGTGCCAGCAGCCGCGAACAGGGTATCATTCAGCCCCAGCATTTT. Residues: CASSREQGIIQPQHF. J is TRBJ1-5 and V is TRBV5-5; D is possibly TRBD1 (6 bases). CDR1 and CDR2 (germline): SGHKS, YYEKEE (reference sequence). This CDR3 has 15 amino acids. Trimming took 4 bases from V and 6 from J, leaving 17 bases between them.

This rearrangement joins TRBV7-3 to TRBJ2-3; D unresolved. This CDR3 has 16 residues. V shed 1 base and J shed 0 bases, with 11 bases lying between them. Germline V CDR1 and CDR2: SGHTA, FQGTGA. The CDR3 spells CASSLIPGRSTDTQYF. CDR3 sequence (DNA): TGTGCCAGCAGCTTAATTCCGGGTCGTAGCACAGATACGCAGTATTTT.

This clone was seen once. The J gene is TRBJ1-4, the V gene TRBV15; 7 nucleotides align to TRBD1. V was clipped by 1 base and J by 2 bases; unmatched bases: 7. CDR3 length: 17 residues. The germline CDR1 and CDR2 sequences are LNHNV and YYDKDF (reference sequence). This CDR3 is CATSRAGTVRTNEKLFF. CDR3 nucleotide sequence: TGTGCCACCAGCAGAGCCGGGACAGTCAGGACTAATGAAAAACTGTTTTTT.

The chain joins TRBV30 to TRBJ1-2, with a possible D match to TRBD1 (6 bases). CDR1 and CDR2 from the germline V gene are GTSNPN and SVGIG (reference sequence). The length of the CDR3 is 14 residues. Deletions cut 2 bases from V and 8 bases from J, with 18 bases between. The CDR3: CAWSFRTVKDGYTF. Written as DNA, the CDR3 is TGTGCCTGGAGTTTTAGGACAGTCAAAGACGGCTACACCTTC. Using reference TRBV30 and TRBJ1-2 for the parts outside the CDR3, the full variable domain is SQTIHQWPATLVQPVGSPLSLECTVEGTSNPNLYWYRQAAGRGLQLLFYSVGIGQISSEVPQNLSASRPQDRQFILSSKKLLLSDSGFYLCAWSFRTVKDGYTFGSGTRLTVV.

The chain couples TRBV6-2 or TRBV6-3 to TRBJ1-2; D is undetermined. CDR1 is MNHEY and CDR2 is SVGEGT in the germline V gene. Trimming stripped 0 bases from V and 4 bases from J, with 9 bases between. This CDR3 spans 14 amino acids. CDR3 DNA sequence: TGTGCCAGCAGTTACTCGATCCAGAGCTATGGCTACACCTTC. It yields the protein CASSYSIQSYGYTF.

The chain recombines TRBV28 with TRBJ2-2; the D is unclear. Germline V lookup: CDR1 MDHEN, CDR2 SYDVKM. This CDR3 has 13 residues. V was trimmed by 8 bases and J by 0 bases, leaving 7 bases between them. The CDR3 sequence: CASLRSNTGELFF. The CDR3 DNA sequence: TGTGCCAGCCTACGGTCGAACACCGGGGAGCTGTTTTTT. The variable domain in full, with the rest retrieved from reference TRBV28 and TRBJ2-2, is DVKVTQSSRYLVKRTGEKVFLECVQDMDHENMFWYRQDPGLGLRLIYFSYDVKMKEKGDIPEGYSVSREKKERFSLILESASTNQTSMYLCASLRSNTGELFFGEGSRLTVL.

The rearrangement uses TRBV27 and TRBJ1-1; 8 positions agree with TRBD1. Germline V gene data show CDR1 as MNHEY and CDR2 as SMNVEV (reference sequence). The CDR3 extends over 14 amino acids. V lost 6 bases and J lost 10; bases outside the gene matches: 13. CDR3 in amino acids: CASSPRTGTKRAFF. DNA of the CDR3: TGTGCCAGCAGCCCTCGGACAGGGACGAAGCGAGCTTTCTTT.

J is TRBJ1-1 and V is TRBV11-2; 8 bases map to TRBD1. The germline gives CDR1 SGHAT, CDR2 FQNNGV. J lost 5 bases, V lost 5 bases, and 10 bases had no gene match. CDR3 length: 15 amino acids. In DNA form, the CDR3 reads TGTGCCAGCAGCCTGGACAGGGCCTTGTGGACTGAAGCTTTCTTT. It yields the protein CASSLDRALWTEAFF.

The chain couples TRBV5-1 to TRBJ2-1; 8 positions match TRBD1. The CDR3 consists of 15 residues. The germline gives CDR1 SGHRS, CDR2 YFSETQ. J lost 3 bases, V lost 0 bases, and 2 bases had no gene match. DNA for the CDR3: TGCGCCAGCAGCTTGGATGGACAGGGCTACAATGAGCAGTTCTTC. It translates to CASSLDGQGYNEQFF.

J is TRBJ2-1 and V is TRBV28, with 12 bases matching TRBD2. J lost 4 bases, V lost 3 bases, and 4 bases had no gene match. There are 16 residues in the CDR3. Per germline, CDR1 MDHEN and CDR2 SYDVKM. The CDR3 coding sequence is TGTGCCAGCAGTTTGGGTCTAGCGGGGGGGTACAATGAGCAGTTCTTC. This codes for CASSLGLAGGYNEQFF.

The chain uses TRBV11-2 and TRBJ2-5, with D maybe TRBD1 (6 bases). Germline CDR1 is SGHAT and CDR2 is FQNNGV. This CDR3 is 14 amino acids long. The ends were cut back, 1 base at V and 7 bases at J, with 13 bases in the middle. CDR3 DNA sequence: TGTGCCAGCAGCTTAGTGCAGGGGCACGGGACCCAGTACTTC. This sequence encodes CASSLVQGHGTQYF.

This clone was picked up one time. CDR3 nucleotide sequence: TGTGCCAGCAGCTATACCGGGACAGAAGAGACCCAGTACTTC. Protein: CASSYTGTEETQYF. V usage is TRBV5-4 and J usage is TRBJ2-5; TRBD1 aligns across 7 bases. Germline V lookup: CDR1 SGHNT, CDR2 YYREEE (reference sequence). J was trimmed by 3 bases and V by 3 bases; bases with no gene match: 5. The length of the CDR3 is 14 residues. The full variable domain, with the rest looked up from reference TRBV5-4 and TRBJ2-5, is ETGVTQSPTHLIKTRGQQVTLRCSSQSGHNTVSWYQQALGQGPQFIFQYYREEENGRGNFPPRFSGLQFPNYSSELNVNALELDDSALYLCASSYTGTEETQYFGPGTRLLVL.

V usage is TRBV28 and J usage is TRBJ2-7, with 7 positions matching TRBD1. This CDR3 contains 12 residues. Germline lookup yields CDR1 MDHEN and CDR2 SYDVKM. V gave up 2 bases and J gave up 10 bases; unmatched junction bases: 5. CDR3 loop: CASSLPDRDQYF. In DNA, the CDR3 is TGTGCCAGCAGTTTACCTGACAGGGATCAGTACTTC.

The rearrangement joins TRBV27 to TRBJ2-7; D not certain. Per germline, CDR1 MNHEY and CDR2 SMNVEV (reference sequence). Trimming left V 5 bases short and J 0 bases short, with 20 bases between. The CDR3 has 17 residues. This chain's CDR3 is CASSKSRAERPSYEQYF. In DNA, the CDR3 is TGTGCCAGCAGTAAAAGTAGAGCCGAGAGACCCTCCTACGAGCAGTACTTC.

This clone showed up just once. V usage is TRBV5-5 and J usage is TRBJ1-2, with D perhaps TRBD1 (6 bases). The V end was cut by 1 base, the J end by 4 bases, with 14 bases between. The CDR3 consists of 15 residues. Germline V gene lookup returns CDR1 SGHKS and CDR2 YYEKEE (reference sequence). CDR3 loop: CASSLTGNGGYGYTF. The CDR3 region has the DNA TGTGCCAGCAGCTTGACAGGGAACGGGGGCTATGGCTACACCTTC.

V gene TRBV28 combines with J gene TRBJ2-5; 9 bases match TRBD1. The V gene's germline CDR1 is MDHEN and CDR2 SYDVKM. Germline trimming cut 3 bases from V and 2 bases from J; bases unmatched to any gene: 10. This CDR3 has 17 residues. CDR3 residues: CASSFPGGGTGQETQYF. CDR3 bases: TGTGCCAGCAGTTTCCCTGGGGGGGGGACAGGGCAAGAGACCCAGTACTTC.

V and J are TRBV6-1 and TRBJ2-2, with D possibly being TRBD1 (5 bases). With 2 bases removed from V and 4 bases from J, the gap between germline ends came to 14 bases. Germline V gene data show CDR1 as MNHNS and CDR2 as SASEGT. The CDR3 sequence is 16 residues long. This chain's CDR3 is CASSELWGLATGELFF. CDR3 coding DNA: TGTGCCAGCAGTGAATTATGGGGCTTGGCCACCGGGGAGCTGTTTTTT.